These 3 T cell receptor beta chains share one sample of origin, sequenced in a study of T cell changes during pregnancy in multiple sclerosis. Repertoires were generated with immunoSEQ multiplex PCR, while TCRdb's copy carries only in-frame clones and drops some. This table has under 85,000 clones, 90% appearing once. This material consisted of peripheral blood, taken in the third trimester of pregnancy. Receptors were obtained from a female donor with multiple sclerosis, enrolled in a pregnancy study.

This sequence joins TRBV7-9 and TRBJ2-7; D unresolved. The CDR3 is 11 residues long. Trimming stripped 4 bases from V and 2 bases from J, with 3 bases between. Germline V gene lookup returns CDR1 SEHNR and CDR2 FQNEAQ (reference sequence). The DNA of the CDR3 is TGTGCCAGCAGCTATACCTACGAGCAGTACTTC. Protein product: CASSYTYEQYF.

The CDR3 sequence: CASSPGTSGGIETQYF. The CDR3 DNA follows: TGCGCCAGCAGCCCCGGGACTAGCGGGGGGATTGAGACCCAGTACTTC. The chain couples TRBV5-1 to TRBJ2-5; 15 nucleotides agree with TRBD2. The V gene's germline CDR1 is SGHRS and CDR2 YFSETQ. The CDR3 loop spans 16 amino acids. The ends lost 4 bases at V and 5 bases at J; junction bases unmatched: 6.

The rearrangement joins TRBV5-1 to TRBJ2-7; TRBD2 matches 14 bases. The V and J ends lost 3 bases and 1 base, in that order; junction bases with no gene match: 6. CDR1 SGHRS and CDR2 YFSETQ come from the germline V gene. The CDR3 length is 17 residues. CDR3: CASSYGLAGGLSYEQYF. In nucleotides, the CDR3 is TGCGCCAGCAGCTATGGACTAGCGGGGGGTCTGTCCTACGAGCAGTACTTC.